This TCR beta chain was identified in a study of blood T cell repertoires in COVID-19 (dated by TCRdb to 2019 to 2021). In the study overall: Collaborator samples came from the United States, Italy and Spain and covered acute and convalescent phases of COVID-19. Samples were obtained from the ongoing ImmuneRACE study (first 160 participants) and from about 1,300 subjects provided by 6 global collaborators. Where HLA class I and class II types were available, the types were taken from metadata supplied by the sample provider, not from assay-based typing. The material from the prospective study consisted of cDNA or gDNA derived from T cells, B-cell-depleted T cells, or PBMCs. A de-identified subject ID, COVID-19 status, age in years and sex were almost always included in the sample metadata. A freely available public database, intended as a resource for researchers studying the immune response to SARS-CoV-2, is where the repertoires were released. Deeply sampled blood TCRbeta repertoires from subjects exposed to, actively infected with, or recovered from COVID-19 were included in the dataset. What the authors observed across the whole study: The amount of clinical and demographic metadata varied by source and participant and was provided uncurated.

Details on this clone: Which antigen it targets is not known. Per-base quality was not reported, and no clone a single base away is much larger than it.

TCRbeta CDR3 regions were amplified from genomic DNA using the immunoSEQ Assay, a bias-controlled multiplex PCR. On the study's bioinformatics: Nucleated cell counts per sample were estimated from amplification of reference gene primers within the assay. To quantify the absolute abundance of each unique TCRbeta CDR3 rearrangement, sequence reads were collapsed and filtered. For each sample, productive Simpson clonality was calculated as the square root of Simpson's diversity index over productive rearrangements. Entries here come from immuneACCESS through TCRdb and include only in-frame sequences with V and J called. Some clones fail to appear in such tables; in the studies checked, an unresolved V gene covers under half of the shortfall, and the cause of the remainder is unknown. V and J calls and clone size are as listed in that table; D and trimming were resolved from the DNA. The sample contains about 120,000 clones, roughly 85% of them found a single time. Around 4% of the sample lies in the top ten.

Collaborating institutions collected whole blood in K2EDTA tubes following their own protocols. Collaborator samples were shipped for TCRbeta analysis as frozen whole blood, isolated PBMCs, or DNA extracted from either sample type. At the junction V is shortened by 3 bases and J by 4 bases, with 10 bases in between. Via the germline V gene (reference sequence), CDR1 is GTSNPN and CDR2 SVGIG. The CDR3 starts with the cysteine, ends with the phenylalanine, and has 13 residues. The retained sequence is limited to the CDR3, 39 bases, with the frame set at the first base. This TCR derives from a man between 35 and 55 years old with acute or convalescent COVID-19. The chain couples TRBV30 to TRBJ1-3; a weak D assignment points to TRBD1 (6 bases agree). The sample comprised peripheral blood. The CDR3 region: CAWRQGFGNTIYF. The DNA reads TGTGCCTGGAGACAGGGATTCGGAAACACCATATATTTT.